The source of this T cell receptor beta chain is a study of early T cells in non-severe SARS-CoV-2 infection. This clonotype was recorded a few times. V was pared by 10 bases and J by 7 bases, with 20 bases between. CDR3 length: 14 residues. Germline assignment: CDR1 MNHEY and CDR2 SVGEGT. MiXCR, applied by TCRdb to the 5' RACE reads, yields one record per CDR3 protein. The table has tens of thousands of distinct CDR3 sequences, around 15% seen once. The rearrangement joins TRBV6-2 or TRBV6-3 to TRBJ2-1; tentative D call: TRBD2 (7 bases). This clonotype was obtained from an adult who was a healthcare worker with PCR-confirmed SARS-CoV-2 infection or an uninfected control (not recorded which). The sequencing here drew on whole blood, taken at baseline. DNA of the CDR3: TGTGCCACCAAATGGGGGGGGCCGAGGAATGAGCAGTTCTTC. Amino acids: CATKWGGPRNEQFF.